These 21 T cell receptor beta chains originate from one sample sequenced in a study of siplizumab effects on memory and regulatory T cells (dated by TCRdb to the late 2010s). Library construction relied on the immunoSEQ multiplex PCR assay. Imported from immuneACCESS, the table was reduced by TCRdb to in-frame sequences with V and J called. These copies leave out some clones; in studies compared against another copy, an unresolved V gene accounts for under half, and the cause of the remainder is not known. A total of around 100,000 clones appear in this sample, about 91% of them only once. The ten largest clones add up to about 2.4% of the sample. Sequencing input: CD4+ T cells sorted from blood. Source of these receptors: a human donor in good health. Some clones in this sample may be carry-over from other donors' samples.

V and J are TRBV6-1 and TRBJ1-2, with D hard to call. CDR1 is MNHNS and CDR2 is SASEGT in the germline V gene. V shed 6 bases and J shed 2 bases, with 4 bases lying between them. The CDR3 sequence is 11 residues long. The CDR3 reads CASSENYGYTF. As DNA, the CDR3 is TGTGCCAGCAGCGAAAACTATGGCTACACCTTC.

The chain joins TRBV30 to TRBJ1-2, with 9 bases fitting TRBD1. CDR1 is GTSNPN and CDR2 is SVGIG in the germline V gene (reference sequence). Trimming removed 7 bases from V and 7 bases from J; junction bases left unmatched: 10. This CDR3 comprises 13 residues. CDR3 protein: CALTTGGQVGYTF. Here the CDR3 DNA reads TGTGCCTTGACCACAGGGGGCCAGGTTGGCTACACCTTC.

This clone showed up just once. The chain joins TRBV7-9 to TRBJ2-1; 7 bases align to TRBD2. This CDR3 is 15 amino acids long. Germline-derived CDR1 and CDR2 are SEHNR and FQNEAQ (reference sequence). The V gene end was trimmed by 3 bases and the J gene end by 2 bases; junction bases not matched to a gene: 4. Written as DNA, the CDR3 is TGTGCCAGCAGCTTTCTAGCGGAGCCCTACAATGAGCAGTTCTTC. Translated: CASSFLAEPYNEQFF. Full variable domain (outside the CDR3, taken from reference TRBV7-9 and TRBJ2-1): DTGVSQNPRHKITKRGQNVTFRCDPISEHNRLYWYRQTLGQGPEFLTYFQNEAQLEKSRLLSDRFSAERPKGSFSTLEIQRTEQGDSAMYLCASSFLAEPYNEQFFGPGTRLTVL.

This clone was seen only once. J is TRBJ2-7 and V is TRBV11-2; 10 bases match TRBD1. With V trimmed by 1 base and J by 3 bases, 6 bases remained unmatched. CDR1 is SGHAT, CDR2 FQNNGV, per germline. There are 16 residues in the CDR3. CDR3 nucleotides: TGTGCCAGCAGCTTAGGGGGGACAGGGGCTTTCTACGAGCAGTACTTC. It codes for CASSLGGTGAFYEQYF.

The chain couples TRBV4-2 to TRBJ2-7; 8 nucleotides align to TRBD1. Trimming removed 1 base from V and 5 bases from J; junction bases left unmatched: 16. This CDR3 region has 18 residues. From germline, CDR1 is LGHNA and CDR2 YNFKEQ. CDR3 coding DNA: TGTGCCAGCAGCCAAGCTGCCGCCGGGACAGGTCTTGGGAACGAGCAGTACTTC. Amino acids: CASSQAAAGTGLGNEQYF.

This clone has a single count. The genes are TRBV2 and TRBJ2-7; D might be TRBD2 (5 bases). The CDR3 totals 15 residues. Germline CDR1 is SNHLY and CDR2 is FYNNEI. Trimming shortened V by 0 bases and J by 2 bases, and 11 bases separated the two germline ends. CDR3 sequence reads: CASSEAAAGTYEQYF. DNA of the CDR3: TGTGCCAGCAGTGAAGCGGCGGCGGGTACCTACGAGCAGTACTTC.

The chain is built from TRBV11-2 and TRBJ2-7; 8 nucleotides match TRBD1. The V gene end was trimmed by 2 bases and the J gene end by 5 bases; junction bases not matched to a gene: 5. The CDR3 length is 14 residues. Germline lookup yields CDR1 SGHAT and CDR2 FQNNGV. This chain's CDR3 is CASSLYGQGHEQYF. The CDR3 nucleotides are TGTGCCAGCAGCTTATACGGACAGGGCCACGAGCAGTACTTC.

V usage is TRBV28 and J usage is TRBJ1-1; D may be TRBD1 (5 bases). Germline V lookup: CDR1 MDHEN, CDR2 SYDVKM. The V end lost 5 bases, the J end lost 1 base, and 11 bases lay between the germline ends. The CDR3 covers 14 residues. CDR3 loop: CASSPTVRNTEAFF. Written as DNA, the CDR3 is TGTGCCAGCAGTCCGACAGTGAGGAACACTGAAGCTTTCTTT.

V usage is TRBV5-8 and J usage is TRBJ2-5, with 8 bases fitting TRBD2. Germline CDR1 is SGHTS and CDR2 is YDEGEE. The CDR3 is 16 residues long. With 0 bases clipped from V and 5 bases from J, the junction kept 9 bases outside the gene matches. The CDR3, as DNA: TGTGCCAGCAGCTTGGCCGTGGCGGGAGGCGGGGAGACCCAGTACTTC. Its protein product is CASSLAVAGGGETQYF.

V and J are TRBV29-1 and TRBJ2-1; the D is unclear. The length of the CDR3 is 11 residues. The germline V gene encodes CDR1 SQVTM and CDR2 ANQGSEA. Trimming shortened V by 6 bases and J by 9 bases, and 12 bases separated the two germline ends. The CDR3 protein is CSVANPGEQFF. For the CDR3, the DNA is TGCAGCGTAGCTAACCCCGGTGAGCAGTTCTTC.

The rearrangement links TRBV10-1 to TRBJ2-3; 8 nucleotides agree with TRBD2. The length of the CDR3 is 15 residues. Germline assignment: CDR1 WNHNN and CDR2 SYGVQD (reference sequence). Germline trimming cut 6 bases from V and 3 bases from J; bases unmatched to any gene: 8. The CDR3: CASSPVAGWTDTQYF. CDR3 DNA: TGCGCCAGCAGCCCCGTAGCGGGATGGACAGATACGCAGTATTTT.

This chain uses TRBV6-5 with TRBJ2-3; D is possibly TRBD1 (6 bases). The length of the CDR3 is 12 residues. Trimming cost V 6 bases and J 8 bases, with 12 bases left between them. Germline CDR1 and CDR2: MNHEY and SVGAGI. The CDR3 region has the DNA TGTGCCAGCAGCAACCTAGGGGGTACGCAGTATTTT. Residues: CASSNLGGTQYF.

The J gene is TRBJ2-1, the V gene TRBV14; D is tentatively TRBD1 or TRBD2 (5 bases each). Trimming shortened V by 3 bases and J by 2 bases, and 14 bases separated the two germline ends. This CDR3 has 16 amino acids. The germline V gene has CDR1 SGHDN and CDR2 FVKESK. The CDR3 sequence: CASSHIQPGPYNEQFF. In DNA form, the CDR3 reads TGTGCCAGCAGCCACATTCAACCGGGACCCTACAATGAGCAGTTCTTC.

CDR3 sequence: CASNNQGGNTGELFF. Written as DNA, the CDR3 is TGTGCCAGCAACAATCAAGGGGGTAACACCGGGGAGCTGTTTTTT. The chain uses TRBV5-4 and TRBJ2-2, with a weak D call TRBD1 (6 bases). Per the germline V gene, CDR1 is SGHNT and CDR2 is YYREEE (reference sequence). V lost 6 bases, J lost 2 bases, and 14 bases lay in between. The CDR3 sequence is 15 residues long. Filled out from reference TRBV5-4 and TRBJ2-2, the complete variable domain reads ETGVTQSPTHLIKTRGQQVTLRCSSQSGHNTVSWYQQALGQGPQFIFQYYREEENGRGNFPPRFSGLQFPNYSSELNVNALELDDSALYLCASNNQGGNTGELFFGEGSRLTVL.

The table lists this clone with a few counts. CDR3 DNA sequence: TGTGCCAGCAGGACCAGTACCCAGGGGACTGAAGCTTTCTTT. Its protein is CASRTSTQGTEAFF. The V and J genes are TRBV6-1 and TRBJ1-1; weak D call: TRBD1 (6 bases). Trimming cost V 6 bases and J 5 bases, with 16 bases left between them. Germline-derived CDR1 and CDR2 are MNHNS and SASEGT. This CDR3 contains 14 residues.

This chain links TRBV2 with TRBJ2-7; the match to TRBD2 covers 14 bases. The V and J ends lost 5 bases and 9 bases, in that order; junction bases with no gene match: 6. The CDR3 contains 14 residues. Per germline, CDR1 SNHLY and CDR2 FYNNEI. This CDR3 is CASSPGLAGAVQYF. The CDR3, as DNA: TGTGCCAGCAGTCCGGGACTAGCGGGAGCAGTGCAGTACTTC.

The CDR3 reads CASSKATSSERNTGELFF. For the CDR3, the DNA is TGTGCCAGCAGCAAAGCGACTAGCTCCGAGCGTAACACCGGGGAGCTGTTTTTT. The J gene is TRBJ2-2, the V gene TRBV5-6; 7 nucleotides align to TRBD2. The CDR3 runs 18 residues. V shed 4 bases, J shed 2 bases, and the junction held 14 bases outside the gene matches. Germline values: CDR1 SGHDT, CDR2 YYEEEE.

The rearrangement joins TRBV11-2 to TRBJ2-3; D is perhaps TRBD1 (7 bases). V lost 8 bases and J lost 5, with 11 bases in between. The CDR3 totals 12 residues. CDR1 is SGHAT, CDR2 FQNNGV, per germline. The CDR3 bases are TGTGCCAGCCGACAGGGAGGAGATACGCAGTATTTT. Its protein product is CASRQGGDTQYF.

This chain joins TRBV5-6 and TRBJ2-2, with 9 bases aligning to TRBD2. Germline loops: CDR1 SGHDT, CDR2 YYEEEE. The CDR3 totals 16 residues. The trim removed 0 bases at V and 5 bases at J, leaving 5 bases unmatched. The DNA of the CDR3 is TGTGCCAGCAGCTTGGTCGGGACTAGCAATACCGGGGAGCTGTTTTTT. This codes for CASSLVGTSNTGELFF.

This CDR3 is CASSQERAGGMSHEQFF. CDR3 sequence (DNA): TGCGCCAGCAGCCAAGAAAGGGCGGGAGGCATGTCCCATGAGCAGTTCTTC. The V gene is TRBV4-1, the J gene TRBJ2-1, with 8 nucleotides matching TRBD2. The CDR3 consists of 17 residues. After removal of 0 bases from V and 8 bases from J, the junction contained 12 bases not matched to a gene. Germline V CDR1 and CDR2: MGHRA, YSYEKL.

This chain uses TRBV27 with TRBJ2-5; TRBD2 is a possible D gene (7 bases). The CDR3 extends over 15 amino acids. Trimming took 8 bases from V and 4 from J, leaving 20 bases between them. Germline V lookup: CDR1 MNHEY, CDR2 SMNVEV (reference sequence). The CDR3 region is CASGKVQGGGETQYF. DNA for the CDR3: TGTGCCAGCGGGAAGGTACAGGGAGGGGGAGAGACCCAGTACTTC.